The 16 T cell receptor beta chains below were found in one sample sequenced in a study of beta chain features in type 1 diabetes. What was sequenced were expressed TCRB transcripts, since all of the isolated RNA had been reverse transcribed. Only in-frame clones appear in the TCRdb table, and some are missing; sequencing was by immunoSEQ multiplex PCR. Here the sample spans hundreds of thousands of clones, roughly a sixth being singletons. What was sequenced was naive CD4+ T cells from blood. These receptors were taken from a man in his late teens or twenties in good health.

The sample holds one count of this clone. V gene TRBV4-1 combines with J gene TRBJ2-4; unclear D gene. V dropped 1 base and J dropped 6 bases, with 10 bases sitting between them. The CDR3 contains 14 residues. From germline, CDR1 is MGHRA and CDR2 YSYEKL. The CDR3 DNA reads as TGCGCCAGCAGCCAAGCTGGCCCCAGAAACATTCAGTACTTC. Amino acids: CASSQAGPRNIQYF.

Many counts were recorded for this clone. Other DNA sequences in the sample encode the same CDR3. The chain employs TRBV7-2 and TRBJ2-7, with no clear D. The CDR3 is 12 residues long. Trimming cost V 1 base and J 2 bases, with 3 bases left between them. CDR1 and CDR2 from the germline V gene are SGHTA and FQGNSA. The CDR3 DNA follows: TGTGCCAGCAGCTTAGTCCCCTACGAGCAGTACTTC. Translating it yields CASSLVPYEQYF. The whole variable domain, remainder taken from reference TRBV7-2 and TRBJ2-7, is GAGVSQSPSNKVTEKGKDVELRCDPISGHTALYWYRQSLGQGLEFLIYFQGNSAPDKSGLPSDRFSAERTGGSVSTLTIQRTQQEDSAVYLCASSLVPYEQYFGPGTRLTVT.

The CDR3 region is CASGRLTVEAFF. CDR3 coding DNA: TGTGCCAGCGGACGACTAACAGTCGAAGCTTTCTTT. The rearrangement joins TRBV6-5 to TRBJ1-1, with unresolved D. This CDR3 spans 12 amino acids. The V and J ends lost 8 bases and 8 bases respectively, with 15 bases between them. Germline-derived CDR1 and CDR2 are MNHEY and SVGAGI.

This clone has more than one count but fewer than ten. CDR3 amino acids: CAWSTDPAHEQYF. The CDR3 DNA follows: TGTGCCTGGAGTACGGACCCGGCCCACGAGCAGTACTTC. The chain joins TRBV30 to TRBJ2-5; no definite D call. The tail of the sequence fits TRBJ2-7 better, so the J call may be wrong. The length of the CDR3 is 13 residues. From germline, CDR1 is GTSNPN and CDR2 SVGIG (reference sequence).

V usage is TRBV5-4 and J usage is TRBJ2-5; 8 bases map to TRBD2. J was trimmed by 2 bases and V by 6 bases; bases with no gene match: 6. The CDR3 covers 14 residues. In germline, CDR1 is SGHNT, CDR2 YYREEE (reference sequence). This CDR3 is CASTLGLGQETQYF. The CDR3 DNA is TGTGCCAGCACCCTGGGACTAGGACAAGAGACCCAGTACTTC.

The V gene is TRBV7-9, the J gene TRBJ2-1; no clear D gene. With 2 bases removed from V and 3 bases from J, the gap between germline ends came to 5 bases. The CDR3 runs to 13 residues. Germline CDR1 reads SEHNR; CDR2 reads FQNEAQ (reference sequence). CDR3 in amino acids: CASSLMVYNEQFF. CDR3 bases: TGTGCCAGCAGCTTAATGGTCTACAATGAGCAGTTCTTC.

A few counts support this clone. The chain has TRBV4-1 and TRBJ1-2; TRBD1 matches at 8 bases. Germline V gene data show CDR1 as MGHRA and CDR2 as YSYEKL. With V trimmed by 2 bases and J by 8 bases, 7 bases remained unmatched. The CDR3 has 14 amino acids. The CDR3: CASSQRGQAKGYTF. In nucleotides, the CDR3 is TGCGCCAGCAGCCAACGGGGACAGGCAAAAGGCTACACCTTC.

CDR3 nucleotide sequence: TGTGCCAGCGGGGGACAGCTCTCCTACGAGCAGTACTTC. This gives the protein CASGGQLSYEQYF. This chain connects TRBV2 to TRBJ2-5; the match to TRBD1 covers 7 bases. The end of the DNA is better explained by TRBJ2-7, so the J call may be wrong. This CDR3 comprises 13 residues. The germline V gene encodes CDR1 SNHLY and CDR2 FYNNEI.

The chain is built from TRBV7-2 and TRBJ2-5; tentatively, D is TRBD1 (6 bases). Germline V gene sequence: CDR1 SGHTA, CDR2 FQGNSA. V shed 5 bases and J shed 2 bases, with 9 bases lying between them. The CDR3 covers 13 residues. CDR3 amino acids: CASSRDIQETQYF. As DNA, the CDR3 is TGTGCCAGCAGCAGGGACATACAAGAGACCCAGTACTTC.

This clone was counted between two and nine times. The CDR3: CASSLQRLAGTDTQYF. The DNA for the CDR3 is TGTGCCAGCAGTTTACAAAGACTAGCGGGCACAGATACGCAGTATTTT. The V call is TRBV28, the J call TRBJ2-3; TRBD2 matches at 9 bases. Unmatched junction bases numbered 4, after V lost 2 bases and J lost 1 base. The germline gives CDR1 MDHEN, CDR2 SYDVKM. CDR3 size: 16 residues.

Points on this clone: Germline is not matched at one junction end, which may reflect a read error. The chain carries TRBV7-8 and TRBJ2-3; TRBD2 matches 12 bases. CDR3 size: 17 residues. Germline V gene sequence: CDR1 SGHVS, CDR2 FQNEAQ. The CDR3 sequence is CASSLGLAGVSIDTQYF. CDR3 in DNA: TGTGCCAGCAGCTTAGGACTAGCGGGAGTGAGCATAGATACGCAGTATTTT.

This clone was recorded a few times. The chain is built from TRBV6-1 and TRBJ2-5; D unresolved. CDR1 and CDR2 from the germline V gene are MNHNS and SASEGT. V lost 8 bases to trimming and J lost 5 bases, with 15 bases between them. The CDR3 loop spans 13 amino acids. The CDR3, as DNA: TGTGCCAGCGATAGTAAGGCGCCGGAGACCCAGTACTTC. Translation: CASDSKAPETQYF.

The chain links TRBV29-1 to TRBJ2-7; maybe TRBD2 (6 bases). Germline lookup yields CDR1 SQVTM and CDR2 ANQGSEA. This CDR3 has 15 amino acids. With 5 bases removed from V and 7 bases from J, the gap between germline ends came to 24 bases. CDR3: CSVKLYGGPAIEQYF. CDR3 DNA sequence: TGCAGCGTTAAGCTTTACGGGGGACCAGCCATAGAGCAGTACTTC.

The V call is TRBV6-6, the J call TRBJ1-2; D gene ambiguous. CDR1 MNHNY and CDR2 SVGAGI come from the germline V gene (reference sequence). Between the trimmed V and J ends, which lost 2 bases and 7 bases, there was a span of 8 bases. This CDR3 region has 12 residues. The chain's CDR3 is CASSYTAGGYTF. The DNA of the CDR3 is TGTGCCAGCAGTTACACGGCCGGTGGCTACACCTTC.

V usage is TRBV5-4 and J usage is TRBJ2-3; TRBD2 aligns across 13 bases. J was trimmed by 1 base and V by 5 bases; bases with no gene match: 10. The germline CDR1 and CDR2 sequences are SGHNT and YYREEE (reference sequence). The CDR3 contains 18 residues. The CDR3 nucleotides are TGTGCCAGCAGTCAAGCGAAAGGACTAGCGGGGGGCACAGATACGCAGTATTTT. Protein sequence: CASSQAKGLAGGTDTQYF.

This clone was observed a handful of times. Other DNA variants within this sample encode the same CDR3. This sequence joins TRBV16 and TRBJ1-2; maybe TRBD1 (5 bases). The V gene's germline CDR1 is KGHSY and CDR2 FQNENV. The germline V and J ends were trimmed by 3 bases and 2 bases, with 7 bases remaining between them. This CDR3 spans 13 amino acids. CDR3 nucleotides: TGTGCCAGCAGCCAGGACATAAACTATGGCTACACCTTC. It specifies CASSQDINYGYTF.